This T cell receptor beta chain was obtained from a study of cytomegalovirus exposure and HLA in healthy donors. The CDR3 length is 16 residues. The germline gives CDR1 MNHEY, CDR2 SMNVEV (reference sequence). J lost 1 base, V lost 4 bases, and 8 bases had no gene match. The primer mix had 60 Vbeta and 13 Jbeta primers. TCRdb's table, derived via immunoSEQ multiplex PCR, lists solely in-frame clones and lacks some. The table has 100,000 to 150,000 clones, 78% seen once. This TCR came from a man between 40 and 49 years old in good health and CMV-seronegative. The gene calls are TRBV27 and TRBJ1-1; 8 bases are shared with TRBD1. Sequencing was performed on PBMCs. The CDR3 here is CASSSGPGQANTEAFF. CDR3 DNA: TGTGCCAGCAGTTCGGGTCCGGGACAGGCGAACACTGAAGCTTTCTTT.